This T cell receptor (beta chain) is from a study of sequential checkpoint blockade in melanoma (dated by TCRdb to about 2019). Background for the entire study: Using 1:1 randomization, the trial assigned patients either to first-line nivolumab followed by ipilimumab (arm A) or to ipilimumab followed by nivolumab (arm B). Maintenance nivolumab came after both trial sequences. TCRbeta immunosequencing was performed on DNA from approximately 93 pretreatment melanoma tumor samples. For about 22 patients, matched tumor biopsies were taken both before treatment and at week 13, after single-agent nivolumab (arm A) or ipilimumab (arm B). The same lesion was the source of 65% to 90% of the matched pre- and post-treatment tumor biopsy pairs. On the study overall, not on this receptor specifically: Within-arm analyses of tumor T-cell fraction were constrained by small sample sizes and reduced statistical power. Tumor T-cell fraction and clonality were found to correlate with PD-L1 staining and CD8+ T-cell counts but not with mutational load. Patients with increases in tumor T-cell fraction and clonality by week 13 were approximately 30 times more likely to achieve clinical benefit. In the nivolumab-first arm (arm A), an association was found between pretreatment tumor TIL clonality and response (P = .04). The response-prediction model combining TCR metrics and mutation burden needs validation in larger, independent patient cohorts.

This clone was recorded at least ten times. It lacks a known antigen. Qualities for individual bases were not recorded, and no much larger clone is one base off. The immunoSEQ Assay was used to immunosequence TCRbeta CDR3 regions from genomic DNA. Prior to high-throughput sequencing, genomic DNA was amplified by bias-controlled multiplex PCR. In the source study's methods: To quantify the absolute abundance of each unique TCRbeta CDR3 region, the sequences were collapsed and filtered. Clonality, defined as 1 minus Pielou's evenness, was calculated using only productive rearrangements. Tumor T-cell fraction was calculated by normalizing TCRbeta template counts to usable DNA, which was estimated from several housekeeping genes. Clones with significantly greater frequencies in on-treatment versus baseline samples were identified using a previously published method. TCRdb limited this immuneACCESS table to in-frame rearrangements with V and J called. A share of clones is missing; checked studies link under half to unresolved V genes, and the rest is unexplained. V and J calls and clone size follow that table, whereas D and trimming were derived from the DNA. The sample table lists 7,000 to 9,500 clones, 23% of them with a count of one. The ten most abundant clones make up approximately 6% of the sample.

A distance of 15 bases separates the germline ends of V and J, which lose 5 bases and 3 bases respectively. CDR1 SGDLS and CDR2 YYNGEE were looked up in the germline V gene. The CDR3, cysteine through phenylalanine, is 14 amino acids long. CDR3 DNA is the only sequence kept; it has 42 bases, read in frame from the first base. The label giving this sample's treatment or condition can be read as: randomized to nivolumab then ipilimumab (arm A) or the reverse (arm B). No trial patient had received prior DNA-damaging chemotherapy. CheckMate 064, a randomized, open-label phase II trial of sequential checkpoint blockade, was the source of the samples, all of which came from patients with melanoma. Tumor TCR sequencing used genomic DNA from formalin-fixed paraffin-embedded (FFPE) tissue samples.

Recombination connected TRBV9 to TRBJ2-7; TRBD1 is perhaps the D gene, given 6 matching bases. This TCR was sampled from a human donor with melanoma. Here the sequenced sample was tumor tissue (inferred from file names), taken from a patient given nivolumab and ipilimumab in sequence. This receptor has the CDR3 CASSEYSGVYEQYF. The DNA sequence is as follows: TGTGCCAGCAGTGAATACTCAGGGGTCTACGAGCAGTACTTC. Supplemented by the reference TRBV9 and TRBJ2-7 proteins around the CDR3, the complete variable domain is DSGVTQTPKHLITATGQRVTLRCSPRSGDLSVYWYQQSLDQGLQFLIQYYNGEERAKGNILERFSAQQFPDLHSELNLSSLELGDSALYFCASSEYSGVYEQYFGPGTRLTVT.